One sample yielded the 15 T cell receptor beta chains listed below, sequenced in a study of breast tumors, draining lymph nodes, adjacent tissues. TCRdb reanalysed the multiplex PCR reads using MiXCR and keeps one entry per CDR3 protein. The sample gives about 130,000 distinct CDR3 sequences, 21% of which show up once; about 2.2% is in the top ten. Samples came from axillary lymph nodes draining the breast cancer. Sequencing was carried out using axillary lymph node tissue. Source of these receptors: a female donor with breast cancer. Some clones in this sample may be carry-over from other donors' samples.

This clonotype was counted ten times or more. The chain links TRBV20-1 to TRBJ2-7, with 7 bases lining up with TRBD2. CDR1 DFQATT and CDR2 SNEGSKA come from the germline V gene (reference sequence). The CDR3 consists of 13 residues. V shed 7 bases and J 2 bases; nucleotides not matched to a gene: 8. The DNA of the CDR3 is TGCAGTGGACATACTAGCGATACCTACGAGCAGTACTTC. It is translated as CSGHTSDTYEQYF.

This clonotype was recorded at least ten times. The CDR3 DNA is TGCAGTGCTGAGGGAGCCTTTCCGAATCAGCCCCAGCATTTT. Translated, it gives CSAEGAFPNQPQHF. The gene calls are TRBV20-1 and TRBJ1-5; D call uncertain. From germline, CDR1 is DFQATT and CDR2 SNEGSKA (reference sequence). The V gene lost 5 bases and the J gene lost 4 bases, with 15 bases spanning the gap. The CDR3 extends over 14 amino acids.

A word on this clonotype: This sequence may be a read error, since a much larger clone differs from it by one base. The J gene is TRBJ1-2, the V gene TRBV5-4; D might be TRBD1 (6 bases). The CDR3 loop spans 12 amino acids. The germline V gene encodes CDR1 SGHNT and CDR2 YYREEE (reference sequence). CDR3 residues: CASSLEGGGHTF. CDR3 in DNA: TGTGCCAGCAGCTTGGAGGGGGGTGGCCACACCTTC.

The sample holds many counts of this clonotype. V gene TRBV7-2 combines with J gene TRBJ1-3; D is ambiguous. The CDR3 covers 16 residues. CDR1 and CDR2 from the germline V gene are SGHTA and FQGNSA. Trimming left V 1 base short and J 0 bases short, with 10 bases between. The CDR3 protein is CASSLGLPTSGNTIYF. The CDR3 DNA sequence: TGTGCCAGCAGCTTAGGCCTCCCGACCTCTGGAAACACCATATATTTT.

This clonotype was picked up many times. This rearrangement joins TRBV19 to TRBJ2-5; D might be TRBD2 (5 bases). CDR1 and CDR2 (germline): LNHDA, SQIVND (reference sequence). The germline V and J ends were trimmed by 9 bases and 5 bases, with 13 bases remaining between them. This CDR3 has 12 amino acids. CDR3 DNA sequence: TGTGCCAGCTCACCAACGGGGGAGACCCAGTACTTC. Translated, it gives CASSPTGETQYF.

In its sample, this clonotype was seen many times. V is TRBV30 and J is TRBJ2-1; 8 nucleotides line up with TRBD2. Trimming cost V 0 bases and J 8 bases; bases outside gene matches: 9. Germline V CDR1 and CDR2: GTSNPN, SVGIG (reference sequence). The CDR3 extends over 15 amino acids. The CDR3 loop reads CAWSVLAGGFDEQFF. Written as DNA, the CDR3 is TGTGCCTGGAGTGTACTGGCGGGAGGATTTGATGAGCAGTTCTTC.

In this sample, this clonotype turned up many times. This chain links TRBV7-6 with TRBJ1-5, with D uncertain. Per germline, CDR1 SGHVS and CDR2 FNYEAQ. V shed 0 bases and J shed 3 bases, with 15 bases lying between them. The CDR3 consists of 17 residues. The CDR3 sequence: CASSLAEYDTNNQPQHF. In nucleotides, the CDR3 is TGTGCCAGCAGCTTAGCCGAATACGACACAAACAATCAGCCCCAGCATTTT.

The sample holds many counts of this clonotype. V is TRBV15 and J is TRBJ2-7, with 12 positions matching TRBD2. Germline-derived CDR1 and CDR2 are LNHNV and YYDKDF (reference sequence). V was pared by 3 bases and J by 6 bases, with 0 bases of the junction left unmatched. This CDR3 comprises 13 residues. The CDR3 loop reads CATSRTSGSEQYF. CDR3 bases: TGTGCCACCAGCAGGACTAGCGGGAGCGAGCAGTACTTC.

Note on this clonotype: A much larger clone differs by one base, so this may be a read error. The chain is built from TRBV7-9 and TRBJ2-2; 7 positions agree with TRBD2. V was clipped by 8 bases and J by 5 bases; unmatched bases: 11. CDR3 length equals 15 residues. CDR1 SEHNR and CDR2 FQNEAQ come from the germline V gene (reference sequence). CDR3 sequence (DNA): TGTGCCAGCGTTCGGGGGGATAGCGGGACCGGGGAGCTGTTTTTT. Its protein is CASVRGDSGTGELFF.

In nucleotides, the CDR3 is TGTGCCAGCAGCTTGGTCCTCTTAGGGCCAGATGGCTACACCTTC. Protein sequence: CASSLVLLGPDGYTF. The chain links TRBV5-8 to TRBJ1-2; D is ambiguous. Trimming cost V 0 bases and J 6 bases, with 15 bases left between them. The germline CDR1 and CDR2 sequences are SGHTS and YDEGEE. CDR3 size: 15 residues.

Comments on this clonotype: A clone one base away is much larger, so this may be a read error. This chain joins TRBV14 and TRBJ1-2; D is uncertain. Germline assignment: CDR1 SGHDN and CDR2 FVKESK. The CDR3 has 13 residues. CDR3 sequence reads: CASSHDFNYGYAF. The CDR3 region has the DNA TGTGCCAGCAGCCACGACTTTAACTATGGCTACGCCTTC.

This clonotype was seen at least ten times. This chain joins TRBV6-6 and TRBJ2-3, with D possibly matching TRBD2 (6 bases). The CDR3 is 14 residues long. V dropped 6 bases and J dropped 1 base, with 11 bases sitting between them. CDR1 MNHNY and CDR2 SVGAGI come from the germline V gene (reference sequence). The CDR3 DNA reads as TGTGCCAGCAGCCCCACGGGGGGCACAGATACGCAGTATTTT. Protein: CASSPTGGTDTQYF.

Concerning this clonotype: This may stem from a read error, because a much larger clone lies one nucleotide away. This chain joins TRBV10-1 and TRBJ2-7, with D possibly TRBD2 on 7 matching bases. Germline CDR1 WNHNN, CDR2 SYGVQD (reference sequence). Deletions cut 4 bases from V and 6 bases from J, with 16 bases between. CDR3 length: 14 residues. The CDR3 spells CASSGSIGGREQYF. The CDR3 DNA reads as TGCGCCAGCAGTGGGTCGATCGGGGGGCGCGAGCAGTACTTC.

Notes on this clonotype: A read error is possible here, since a much larger clone lies one base away. The genes are TRBV19 and TRBJ2-1; D may be TRBD2 (5 bases). The length of the CDR3 is 15 residues. The V gene's germline CDR1 is LNHDA and CDR2 SQIVND (reference sequence). CDR3 nucleotides: TGTGCCAGTAGTATAGAGGGGAGCTCCTGCAATGAGCAGTTCTTC. This gives the protein CASSIEGSSCNEQFF.

This clonotype was counted between two and nine times. Being one base from a much bigger clone, this may be a read error. The chain joins TRBV12-3 or TRBV12-4 to TRBJ2-7; D is ambiguous. The CDR3 covers 13 residues. This CDR3 is CASSSNGPYEQCF. DNA for the CDR3: TGTGCCAGCAGTTCGAACGGGCCCTACGAGCAGTGCTTC.